These T cell receptor beta chains were read from a single sample in a study of Graves' ophthalmopathy and Graves' hyperthyroidism. TCRdb re-called the multiplex PCR reads with MiXCR, one entry per CDR3 protein. The repertoire holds over a million distinct CDR3 sequences, roughly two fifths seen once, with 11% in the top ten. Source material: peripheral blood or thyroid tissue (not recorded which). The receptor set was obtained from an adult man with Graves' hyperthyroidism. Each CDR3 is given with its conserved first and last residue. Fields, in order: clone size, V gene, J gene, D gene, CDR3 protein, CDR3 DNA. D genes are given only for firm matches. Expanded clones are given a class, and other clones once, few, many or no size at all.

clone size: few; V gene: TRBV20-1; J gene: TRBJ2-5; D gene: .; CDR3 protein: CSADGRGGKYQETQYF; CDR3 DNA: TGCAGTGCCGACGGCCGGGGAGGAAAATACCAAGAGACCCAGTACTTC
clone size: many; V gene: TRBV5-1; J gene: TRBJ2-7; D gene: .; CDR3 protein: CASSLDVAPSYEQYF; CDR3 DNA: TGCGCCAGCAGCTTGGATGTCGCGCCTTCCTACGAGCAGTACTTC
clone size: .; V gene: TRBV4-3; J gene: TRBJ1-1; D gene: .; CDR3 protein: CASSQGRVGGEAFF; CDR3 DNA: TGCGCCAGCAGCCAAGGACGAGTGGGGGGGGAAGCTTTCTTT
clone size: .; V gene: TRBV11-2; J gene: TRBJ2-7; D gene: TRBD1; CDR3 protein: CASSIGTDLSYEQYF; CDR3 DNA: TGTGCCAGCAGCATAGGGACAGACCTCTCCTACGAGCAGTACTTC
clone size: once; V gene: TRBV11-1; J gene: TRBJ2-5; D gene: .; CDR3 protein: CASSLGSAPVETQYF; CDR3 DNA: TGTGCCAGCAGCTTGGGATCGGCCCCCGTGGAGACCCAGTACTTC
clone size: many; V gene: TRBV7-2; J gene: TRBJ1-5; D gene: .; CDR3 protein: CASSLQSNQPQHF; CDR3 DNA: TGTGCCAGCAGCTTACAAAGCAATCAGCCCCAGCATTTT
clone size: .; V gene: TRBV29-1; J gene: TRBJ2-7; D gene: TRBD1; CDR3 protein: CSRNRGRGYEQYF; CDR3 DNA: TGCAGCAGAAACAGGGGGCGAGGGTACGAGCAGTACTTC
clone size: .; V gene: TRBV5-6; J gene: TRBJ1-6; D gene: TRBD1; CDR3 protein: CASSSDRGRNNSPLHF; CDR3 DNA: TGTGCCAGCAGCTCCGACAGGGGTAGAAATAATTCACCCCTCCACTTT
clone size: many; V gene: TRBV7-2; J gene: TRBJ2-5; D gene: TRBD2; CDR3 protein: CASNLAGSETQYF; CDR3 DNA: TGTGCCAGCAATCTAGCGGGGTCGGAGACCCAGTACTTC
clone size: many; V gene: TRBV20-1; J gene: TRBJ1-1; D gene: .; CDR3 protein: CSARDPPVGIMNTEAFF; CDR3 DNA: TGCAGTGCTAGAGATCCACCGGTGGGGATCATGAACACTGAAGCTTTCTTT
clone size: few; V gene: TRBV10-3; J gene: TRBJ2-5; D gene: .; CDR3 protein: CAISEWGGGETQYF; CDR3 DNA: TGTGCCATCAGTGAGTGGGGTGGAGGAGAGACCCAGTACTTC
clone size: many; V gene: TRBV7-2; J gene: TRBJ1-4; D gene: .; CDR3 protein: CASSPAGRTNEKLFF; CDR3 DNA: TGTGCCAGCAGCCCAGCGGGACGGACTAATGAAAAACTGTTTTTT
clone size: many; V gene: TRBV4-2; J gene: TRBJ2-7; D gene: .; CDR3 protein: CASSQETTYEQYF; CDR3 DNA: TGTGCCAGCAGCCAAGAGACCACCTACGAGCAGTACTTC
clone size: many; V gene: TRBV10-3; J gene: TRBJ1-5; D gene: TRBD1; CDR3 protein: CATAVGDRDNQPQHF; CDR3 DNA: TGTGCCACCGCGGTTGGGGACAGAGACAATCAGCCCCAGCATTTT
clone size: many; V gene: TRBV7-2; J gene: TRBJ1-5; D gene: .; CDR3 protein: CASRLTGSNQPQHF; CDR3 DNA: TGTGCCAGCAGACTGACAGGTAGCAATCAGCCCCAGCATTTT
clone size: many; V gene: TRBV15; J gene: TRBJ2-2; D gene: .; CDR3 protein: CATSRDDTGELFF; CDR3 DNA: TGTGCCACCAGCAGGGATGACACCGGGGAGCTGTTTTTT
clone size: .; V gene: TRBV5-4; J gene: TRBJ1-2; D gene: TRBD1; CDR3 protein: CASRQGGIYGYTF; CDR3 DNA: TGTGCCAGCAGACAGGGGGGAATCTATGGCTACACCTTC
clone size: .; V gene: TRBV29-1; J gene: TRBJ1-1; D gene: .; CDR3 protein: CSVEDRAEAFF; CDR3 DNA: TGCAGCGTTGAAGATCGGGCTGAAGCTTTCTTT
clone size: .; V gene: TRBV7-9; J gene: TRBJ2-5; D gene: .; CDR3 protein: CASTLPGYQETQYF; CDR3 DNA: TGTGCCAGCACCCTCCCGGGGTACCAAGAGACCCAGTACTTC
clone size: few; V gene: TRBV5-4; J gene: TRBJ2-7; D gene: .; CDR3 protein: CASSLTAAGPTYEQYF; CDR3 DNA: TGTGCCAGCAGCTTGACAGCGGCGGGTCCAACCTACGAGCAGTACTTC
clone size: many; V gene: TRBV7-2; J gene: TRBJ2-7; D gene: TRBD1; CDR3 protein: CASSLVGTATYEQYF; CDR3 DNA: TGTGCCAGCAGCTTGGTAGGGACAGCGACCTACGAGCAGTACTTC
clone size: .; V gene: TRBV5-4; J gene: TRBJ1-1; D gene: .; CDR3 protein: CASSLAGLWDTEAFF; CDR3 DNA: TGTGCCAGCAGCTTGGCGGGCCTGTGGGACACTGAAGCTTTCTTT
clone size: few; V gene: TRBV12-3/TRBV12-4; J gene: TRBJ2-7; D gene: .; CDR3 protein: CASRNRDNSYEQYF; CDR3 DNA: TGTGCCAGCAGAAACCGGGACAACTCCTACGAGCAGTACTTC
clone size: .; V gene: TRBV5-5; J gene: TRBJ2-7; D gene: .; CDR3 protein: CASSLEFGRGAGDHSYEQYF; CDR3 DNA: TGTGCCAGCAGCTTAGAATTCGGACGTGGTGCCGGGGATCACTCCTACGAGCAGTACTTC
clone size: few; V gene: TRBV9; J gene: TRBJ2-5; D gene: .; CDR3 protein: CASSLDSSTQYF; CDR3 DNA: TGTGCCAGCAGCTTAGATTCGTCGACCCAGTACTTC